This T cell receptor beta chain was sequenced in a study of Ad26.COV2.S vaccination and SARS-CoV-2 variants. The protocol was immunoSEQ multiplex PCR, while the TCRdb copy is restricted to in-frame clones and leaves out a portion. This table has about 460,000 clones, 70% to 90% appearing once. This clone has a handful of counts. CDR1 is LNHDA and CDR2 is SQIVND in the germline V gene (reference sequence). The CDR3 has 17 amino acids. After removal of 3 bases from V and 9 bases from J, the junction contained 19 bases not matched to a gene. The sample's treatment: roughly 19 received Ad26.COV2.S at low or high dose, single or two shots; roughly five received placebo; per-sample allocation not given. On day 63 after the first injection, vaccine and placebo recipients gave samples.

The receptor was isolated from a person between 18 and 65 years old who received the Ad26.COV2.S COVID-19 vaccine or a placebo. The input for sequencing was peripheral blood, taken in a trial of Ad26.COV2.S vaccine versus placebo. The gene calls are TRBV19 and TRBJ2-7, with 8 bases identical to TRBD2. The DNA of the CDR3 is TGTGCCAGTAGTATCTCTGGCACGGGACTAGGGCGACCTGGGCAGTACTTC. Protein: CASSISGTGLGRPGQYF.